The rows below give T cell receptor beta chains drawn from one sample of a study of response to subunit inactivated influenza vaccine. TCRdb re-called the RT-PCR reads with MiXCR, one entry per CDR3 protein. The repertoire includes about 620,000 distinct CDR3 sequences, 10% to 15% of them detected once, and more than 8.5% sits in the top ten. Material: PBMCs from blood, obtained on the day of vaccination. The receptors stem from a man aged 50 or older who received an inactivated influenza vaccine. CDR3s include the opening cysteine and the closing phenylalanine or tryptophan. The order of the fields is J gene, D gene, V gene, clone size, CDR3 DNA, CDR3 protein. D genes are given only for firm matches. For some rows the clone size is stated as once, few or many, or as a class when expanded; others skip it.

>TRBJ2-1|NA|TRBV5-4|few
TGTGCCAGCAGCTCCGACTACTTGAGCTCCTACAATGAGCAGTTCTTC
CASSSDYLSSYNEQFF
>TRBJ2-7|NA|TRBV4-3|many
TGCGCCAGCAGCCAAGAAAATGGTCTCTACGAGCAGTACTTC
CASSQENGLYEQYF
>TRBJ1-3|NA|TRBV10-3|many
TGTGCCTCGGAGTCCCGCCGGGAAGGCAACACCATATATTTT
CASESRREGNTIYF
>TRBJ1-5|NA|TRBV6-2/TRBV6-3|few
TGTGCCAGCAGTTACTCGTTGGGCCGGCAGCCCCAGCATTTT
CASSYSLGRQPQHF
>TRBJ2-5|TRBD1|TRBV28|many
TGTGCCAGCAGACGGACAGGGAGGGAGACCCAGTACTTC
CASRRTGRETQYF
>TRBJ2-1|TRBD1|TRBV28|many
TGTGCCAGCACCAAAGGGGGCTACCCCTACAATGAGCAGTTCTTC
CASTKGGYPYNEQFF
>TRBJ2-7|TRBD1|TRBV7-8|many
TGTGCCAGCAGCCCAGTGGTGGGACAGGAGACGACCTACGAGCAGTACTTC
CASSPVVGQETTYEQYF
>TRBJ2-2|TRBD1|TRBV12-3/TRBV12-4|NA
TGTGCCAGCAGTCCAAGGACAGGGTACGCGAACACCGGGGAGCTGTTTTTT
CASSPRTGYANTGELFF
>TRBJ2-1|TRBD2|TRBV7-2|many
TGTGCCAGCAGCTTAGCGGGGGGGAACTCCAATGAGCAGTTCTTC
CASSLAGGNSNEQFF
>TRBJ2-7|TRBD2|TRBV6-2/TRBV6-3|few
TGTGCCAGCAGACTGACTAGCGGGCATTACTACGAGCAGTACTTC
CASRLTSGHYYEQYF
>TRBJ2-7|TRBD2|TRBV20-1|NA
TGCAGTGCTAGAGATTTAGCGGGAGGATACGAGCAGTACTTC
CSARDLAGGYEQYF
>TRBJ2-2|NA|TRBV7-7|few
TGTGCCACCCGACAAATCACCGGGGAGCTGTTTTTT
CATRQITGELFF
>TRBJ1-4|TRBD1|TRBV4-3|few
TGCGCCAGCAGCCAGGACGGGACAGCCCTTAATGAAAAACTGTTTTTT
CASSQDGTALNEKLFF
>TRBJ2-2|NA|TRBV25-1|few
TGTGCCAGCAGTGAATCAAGTGGTGCGGTCGGGGAGCTGTTTTTT
CASSESSGAVGELFF
>TRBJ2-7|TRBD1|TRBV10-3|NA
TGTGCCATCAGTGGGGACAGGGGCTCCTACGAGCAGTACTTC
CAISGDRGSYEQYF
>TRBJ2-1|NA|TRBV12-3/TRBV12-4|few
TGTGCCAGCAGCTTGGGACAAAGCAATGAGCAGTTCTTC
CASSLGQSNEQFF
>TRBJ2-1|NA|TRBV5-1|many
TGCGCCAGCAGCTTGATGACCCTCGGGGATGAGCAGTTCTTC
CASSLMTLGDEQFF
>TRBJ2-5|TRBD2|TRBV20-1|few
TGCAGTGGGCAGCGGGAGGGAGATATGAGGGCCCAGTACTTC
CSGQREGDMRAQYF
>TRBJ1-1|NA|TRBV30|many
TGTGCCTGGTATTCCGGGCCCATGAACACTGAAGCTTTCTTT
CAWYSGPMNTEAFF
>TRBJ2-5|NA|TRBV12-3/TRBV12-4|few
TGTGCCAGCAGTTTAGGGCAGGGTTCGAGGACCCAGTACTTC
CASSLGQGSRTQYF
>TRBJ1-2|TRBD1|TRBV12-3/TRBV12-4|NA
TGTGCCAGCAGACCAGGGGGGAACTATGGCTACACCTTC
CASRPGGNYGYTF